The sequence of this T cell receptor (beta chain) was determined in a study of T cells in Graves' hyperthyroidism and ophthalmopathy. J was trimmed by 1 base and V by 5 bases; bases with no gene match: 10. The CDR3 has 16 amino acids. Germline assignment: CDR1 SEHNR and CDR2 FQNEAQ (reference sequence). Regions amplified from RNA transcripts were the TCR beta CDR3 regions. A set of HTBI primers served as the primers for a first-round RT-PCR of the TCR CDR3. TCRdb used MiXCR to reprocess the multiplex PCR reads, holding one entry per CDR3 protein. Here the sample spans 250,000 to 400,000 distinct CDR3 sequences, about 13% being singletons. This clonotype showed up just a few times.

Sequencing was carried out using blood. The chain joins TRBV7-9 to TRBJ1-1, with 7 bases that match TRBD1. The source is a woman aged 35 to 49 with Graves' ophthalmopathy. The CDR3, as DNA: TGTGCCAGCAGCCAGGGACAGAACAGTAAGAACACTGAAGCTTTCTTT. Translated, it gives CASSQGQNSKNTEAFF.